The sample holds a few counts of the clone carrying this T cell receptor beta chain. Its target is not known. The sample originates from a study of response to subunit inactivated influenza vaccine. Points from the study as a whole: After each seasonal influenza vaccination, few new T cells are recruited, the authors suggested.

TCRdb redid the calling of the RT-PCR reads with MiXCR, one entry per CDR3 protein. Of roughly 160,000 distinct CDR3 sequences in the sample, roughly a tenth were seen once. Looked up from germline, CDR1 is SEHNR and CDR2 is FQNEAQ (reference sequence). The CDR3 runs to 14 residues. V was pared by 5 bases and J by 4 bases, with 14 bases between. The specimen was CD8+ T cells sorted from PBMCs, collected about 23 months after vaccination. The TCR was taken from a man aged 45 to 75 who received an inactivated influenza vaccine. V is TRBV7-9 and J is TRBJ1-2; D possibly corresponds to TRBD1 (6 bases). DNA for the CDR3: TGTGCCAGCAGCCCGACAGGAGCTTTCTATGGCTACACCTTC. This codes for CASSPTGAFYGYTF.